The sequence of this T cell receptor beta chain was determined in a study of a mutant IDH1 vaccine in newly diagnosed glioma (dated by TCRdb to about 2021). General notes on the study: Eight vaccinations were administered to patients in weeks 1, 3, 5, 7, 11, 15, 19 and 23, corresponding to visits V03 through V10. Vaccination was initiated 4-6 weeks after radiotherapy alone, or concurrently with temozolomide cycles in the chemotherapy-containing groups. Of the roughly 32 treated patients, around 62% were male and 37.5% were female, and a mean age of roughly 37 years was recorded. Before enrollment, patients had received standard therapy of radiotherapy alone, temozolomide alone, or radiochemotherapy with temozolomide; most received the combination. Peripheral blood was collected at six visits: V03 (baseline), V05, V07, V10, V12 and V13. Longitudinal TCRB deep sequencing was done for about two dozen treated patients, wherever samples were available for exploratory analyses.

As regards this clone: Its target antigen remains unknown. Per-base quality was not reported, and no clone a single base away is much larger than it.

Library creation used the immunoSEQ multiplex PCR assay. The hsTCRB Kit was used according to the manufacturer's protocol to amplify rearranged TCR beta chain sequences. An Illumina MiSeq was used to sequence the TCRB libraries. The study's own analysis went as follows. The kit vendor's proprietary platform handled demultiplexing, trimming and gene mapping. The immuneACCESS repertoire file appears here via TCRdb, limited to in-frame rearrangements. These files lack a portion of the clones; in checked studies, under half of the deficit traces to unresolved V genes, and the cause of the others is not known. The DNA gave D and trimming, while V, J and clone size come from that table. Within this sample are 9,000 to 13,000 clones, with about 87% of them counted one time only. The top ten clonotypes cover around 5.3% of the sample. Per the publication, the time point label means: week 23, last vaccination. A 20-mer mutant IDH1 peptide at 300 micrograms in Montanide made up each vaccine dose, which was injected subcutaneously together with topical imiquimod. Newly diagnosed WHO grade 3 or 4 IDH1-mutant astrocytomas showing loss of nuclear ATRX were present in the donors. The samples were drawn from NOA16, a multicentre, single-arm, open-label phase I trial in Germany that tested a mutant IDH1 peptide vaccine in humans for the first time. Genomic DNA for TCRB sequencing was extracted from EDTA blood using the DNeasy Blood and Tissue Kit.

On the study overall, not on this receptor specifically: No apparent relationship was observed between pseudoprogression and alterations in the top peripheral T cell clonotypes detected by TCRB sequencing. Selection of PBMC samples for TCRB deep sequencing was based on availability. The authors stated that sample limitations prevented analyses of patient blood samples from being reproduced. Vaccine-induced immune responses across multiple MHC alleles were detected in 93.3% of patients.

This receptor was obtained from a woman in her thirties or forties with glioma. Some clones in this sample may be carry-over from other donors' samples. Sequenced material: PBMCs, taken from a glioma patient whose treatment included an IDH1 peptide vaccine.

The CDR3 loop reads CASSVMGDSGNTIYF. The nucleotide sequence reads as follows: TGTGCCAGCAGTGTAATGGGTGACTCTGGAAACACCATATATTTT. Recombination joined TRBV6-1 with TRBJ1-3; the D segment cannot be called with confidence. Trimming at the junction amounts to 4 bases on V and 0 bases on J, and the germline ends lie 10 bases apart. In the germline V gene, CDR1 corresponds to MNHNS and CDR2 to SASEGT. From the cysteine up to the phenylalanine, the CDR3 has a length of 15 residues. Only CDR3 DNA remains: 45 bases, in frame from the first base.